Given below is one TCR beta chain in context. This clonotype was detected only a few times. The clone's antigen remains unknown. The input lacks base qualities; no much larger clone sits a single base away. The sample was run on an Illumina HiSeq 2500. TCR beta libraries were prepared by quantitative 5'-RACE with molecular barcodes. On the authors' methods: Disease-linked TCR variants were identified with a new computational method built on a probabilistic model of VDJ rearrangement. The raw public data were reprocessed by TCRdb itself: fastp quality trimming at Q25, MiXCR clonotype calling, in-frame beta chains only. Duplicate CDR3 protein sequences are folded into a single record with the most common DNA and genes. TCRdb, not the authors, supplied the V and J calls. In all, the sample holds fewer than 400,000 distinct CDR3 sequences, and approximately 8.2% of those were seen once. Clones ranked in the top ten supply more than 14% of the sample.

The data were obtained in a study of CD8 T cells in ankylosing spondylitis (dated by TCRdb to about 2017). Background on the whole study: The study set out to find disease-linked TCR variants by profiling T cell receptor beta repertoires in ankylosing spondylitis patients and healthy donors. Peripheral blood was sampled, and synovial fluid was also collected from ankylosing spondylitis patients. The full study cohort was made up of approximately 24 ankylosing spondylitis patients and 108 healthy donors. On the study overall, not on this receptor specifically: Some motif variants had previously been reported in the synovial fluid and blood of reactive arthritis patients, which suggests shared mechanisms of disease initiation. The disease-linked clones were reported as significantly enriched in matched synovial fluid samples from ankylosing spondylitis patients. A CD8+ phenotype was shown by the disease-linked clones, which were found at relatively low frequencies in peripheral blood. A TCR beta motif made up of under ten highly homologous amino acid variants appeared to be characteristic of blood from ankylosing spondylitis patients.

The CDR3 numbers 14 residues from cysteine through phenylalanine. The CDR3 DNA has 42 bases and is translated from base 1. As encoded in the germline V gene (reference sequence), CDR1 is LGHDT while CDR2 is YNNKEL. The junction carries 8 bases between V and J, which are trimmed by 2 bases and 1 base respectively. This receptor was taken from a male donor with ankylosing spondylitis. The rearrangement joined TRBV3-1 to TRBJ2-5, with no confident D gene call. The sample comprised blood, either unsorted or a sorted T cell fraction (not recorded which). Here the CDR3 is given as CASSQYHTQETQYF. The DNA reads as follows: TGTGCCAGCAGCCAATACCACACCCAAGAGACCCAGTACTTC.